Described below is a single TCR beta chain sequence and its context. Its cognate antigen is unknown. This entry is derived from a study of cytomegalovirus exposure and HLA in healthy donors. Overall study findings and caveats: It was in a later analysis that TCR association rates were seen to vary by HLA locus, highest for DRB1 and lowest for HLA-C. A later analysis reported that several of the most significant clusters appeared to be linked to common viral pathogens, among them Epstein-Barr virus.

PCR was performed using 60 Vbeta and 13 Jbeta primers. Repertoires were generated with immunoSEQ multiplex PCR, while TCRdb's copy carries only in-frame clones and drops some. Of 150,000 to 250,000 clones listed, approximately 78% are singletons. Germline CDR1 and CDR2: MNHEY and SVGAGI. Trimming stripped 2 bases from V and 4 bases from J, with 12 bases between. This CDR3 contains 15 residues. The gene calls are TRBV6-5 and TRBJ2-1; tentative D call: TRBD1 (6 bases). The specimen was PBMCs. The TCR was taken from a woman in her forties or fifties in good health and CMV-seropositive. The CDR3 DNA reads as TGTGCCAGCAGTTACGGGACAAGGACTTACAATGAGCAGTTCTTC. Its translation is CASSYGTRTYNEQFF.